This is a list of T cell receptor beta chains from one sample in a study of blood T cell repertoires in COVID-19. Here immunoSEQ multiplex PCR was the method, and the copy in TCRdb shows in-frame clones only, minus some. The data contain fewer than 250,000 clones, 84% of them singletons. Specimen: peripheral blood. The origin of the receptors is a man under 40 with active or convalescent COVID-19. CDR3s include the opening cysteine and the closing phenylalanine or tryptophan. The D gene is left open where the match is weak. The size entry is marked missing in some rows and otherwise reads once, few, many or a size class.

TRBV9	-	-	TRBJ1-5	TGTGCCAGCAGCGTAGGGGCAGGAAATCAGCCCCAGCATTTT	CASSVGAGNQPQHF
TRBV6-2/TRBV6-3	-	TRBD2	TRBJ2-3	TGTGCCAGCAGTGGGGGACTAGCGGGGACAGATACGCAGTATTTT	CASSGGLAGTDTQYF
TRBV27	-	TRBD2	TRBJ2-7	TGTGCCAGCAGTTTATTCGGGGGGAGGGTAGACGAGCAGTACTTC	CASSLFGGRVDEQYF
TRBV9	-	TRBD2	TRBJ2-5	TGTGCCAGCAGCGCCCGGGACTACCTCATGGGGACCCAGTACTTC	CASSARDYLMGTQYF
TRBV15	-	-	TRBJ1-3	TGTGCCACCAGCAGAGCCCTACCGGGACACTACTCTGGAAACACCATATATTTT	CATSRALPGHYSGNTIYF
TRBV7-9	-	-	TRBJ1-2	TGTGCCAGCAGCTTTGACAGCCGCTATGGCTACACCTTC	CASSFDSRYGYTF
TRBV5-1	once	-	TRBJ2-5	TGCGCCAGCAGCTTGGTGTCAGGGGAAAAGTCAGAGACCCAGTACTTC	CASSLVSGEKSETQYF
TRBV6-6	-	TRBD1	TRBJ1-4	TGTGCCAGCAGTTACCCGCCGGGACAGGGGGAAAAACTGTTTTTT	CASSYPPGQGEKLFF
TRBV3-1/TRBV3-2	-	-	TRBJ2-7	TGTGCCAGCAGCCAAGGGTGGGAGATACGGTCCGAGCAGTACTTC	CASSQGWEIRSEQYF
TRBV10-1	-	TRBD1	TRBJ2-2	TGCGCCAGCAGCCCTGGACAGGGGTCGGGGACCGGGGAGCTGTTTTTT	CASSPGQGSGTGELFF
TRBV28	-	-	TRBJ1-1	TGTGCCAGCAGTTTTATAGATGGTACTGAAGCTTTCTTT	CASSFIDGTEAFF
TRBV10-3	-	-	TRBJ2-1	TGTGCCATCAGACCCGGGACTGCCAGGGAGCAGTTCTTC	CAIRPGTAREQFF
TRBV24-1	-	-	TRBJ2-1	TGTGCCACCAGCAGGTTCAATGAGCAGTTCTTC	CATSRFNEQFF
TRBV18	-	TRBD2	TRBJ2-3	TGTGCCAGCTCAGAAGGTTTAGCGGGAGGGCCGAGCGGTACGCAGTATTTT	CASSEGLAGGPSGTQYF
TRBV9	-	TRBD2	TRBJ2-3	TGTGCCAGCAGCCCCTTTAGTGGCGGGAGAGGGTTTACGCAGTATTTT	CASSPFSGGRGFTQYF
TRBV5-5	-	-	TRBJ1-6	TGTGCCAGCAGCGCATACGACAAGAATTCACCCCTCCACTTT	CASSAYDKNSPLHF
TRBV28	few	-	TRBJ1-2	TGTGCCAGCAGTATCATGGGCGCGGGGAGAGGCTACACCTTC	CASSIMGAGRGYTF
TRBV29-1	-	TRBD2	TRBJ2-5	TGCAGCGTTGACCGGACTAGCGGGGGGCCGGGTTGGGCCCAGTACTTC	CSVDRTSGGPGWAQYF
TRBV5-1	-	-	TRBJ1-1	TGCGCCAGCAGCCCGCATCCCGGGGACACTGAAGCTTTCTTT	CASSPHPGDTEAFF
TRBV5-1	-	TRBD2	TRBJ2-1	TGCGCCAGTTTGCCGGGACTAGCGGGAGAGCGGGCCTCCTACAATGAGCAGTTCTTC	CASLPGLAGERASYNEQFF
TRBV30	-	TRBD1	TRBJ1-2	TGTGCCTGGACACAGGGGAACTATGGCTACACCTTC	CAWTQGNYGYTF
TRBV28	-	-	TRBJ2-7	TGTGCCAGCAGTACCTTAAGGACAGCCTTTACCTACGAGCAGTACTTC	CASSTLRTAFTYEQYF
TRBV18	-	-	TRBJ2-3	TGTGCCAGCTCAGGACAGTCCCTGGGCACAGATACGCAGTATTTT	CASSGQSLGTDTQYF
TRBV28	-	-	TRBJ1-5	TGTGCCAGCAGTTTCGCGCAGGTGGACAATCAGCCCCAGCATTTT	CASSFAQVDNQPQHF
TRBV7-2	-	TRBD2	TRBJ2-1	TGTGCCAGCAGCTCCCGCCGACTAGCGGGGGCCTACAATGAGCAGTTCTTC	CASSSRRLAGAYNEQFF
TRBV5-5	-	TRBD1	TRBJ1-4	TGTGCCAGCAGCAAACCGGGACAGGAAGAGAAACTGTTTTTT	CASSKPGQEEKLFF
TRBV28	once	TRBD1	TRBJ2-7	TGTGCCAGCAGTTTGCCTCAGGGGGCCGGAGGAGGGGACGAGCAGTACTTC	CASSLPQGAGGGDEQYF
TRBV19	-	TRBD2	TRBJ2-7	TGTGCCAGTAGTATAACTCCCTCAGCGGGGGACGAGCAGTACTTC	CASSITPSAGDEQYF
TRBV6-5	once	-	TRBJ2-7	TGTGCCAGCAAATACTCCTACGAGCAGTACTTC	CASKYSYEQYF
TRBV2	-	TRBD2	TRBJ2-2	TGTGCCAGCAGTTCACTTAGCGGGGGGGGCCCCGGGGAGCTGTTTTTT	CASSSLSGGGPGELFF
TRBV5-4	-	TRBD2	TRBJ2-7	TGTGCCAGCAGCGGGGGCGTAGCGGGAGCATACGAGCAGTACTTC	CASSGGVAGAYEQYF
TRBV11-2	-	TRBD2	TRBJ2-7	TGTGCCAGCAGGGCTAGCGGGGGGATCTACGAGCAGTACTTC	CASRASGGIYEQYF
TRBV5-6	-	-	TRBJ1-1	TGTGCCAGCAGCTTGTGGGCGGGGACCTCTGAAGCTTTCTTT	CASSLWAGTSEAFF
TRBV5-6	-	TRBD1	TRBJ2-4	TGTGCCAGCAGCATAGACAGGGGGGTAGCCAAAAACATTCAGTACTTC	CASSIDRGVAKNIQYF
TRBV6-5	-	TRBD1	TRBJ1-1	TGTGCCACTCACCCCCAGGGGGCGCGGACTGAAGCTTTCTTT	CATHPQGARTEAFF
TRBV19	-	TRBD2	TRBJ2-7	TGTGCCAGTAGTATGGGTAGCGGGGACACCTACGAGCAGTACTTC	CASSMGSGDTYEQYF
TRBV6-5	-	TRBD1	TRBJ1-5	TGTGCCAGCAGATCTGAGGGGGCGCTTGGTCAGCCCCAGCATTTT	CASRSEGALGQPQHF
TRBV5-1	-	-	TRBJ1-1	TGCGCCAGCAGCTTTGGAACGGGGACTGAAGCTTTCTTT	CASSFGTGTEAFF
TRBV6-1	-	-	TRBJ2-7	TGTGCCAGCAGTGAACGAGACTCCCGAGCTGGGCAGTACTTC	CASSERDSRAGQYF
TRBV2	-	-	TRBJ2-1	TGTGCCAGCAGTGGGCCCAGCTCCTACAATGAGCAGTTCTTC	CASSGPSSYNEQFF
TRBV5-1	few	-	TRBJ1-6	TGCGCCAGCAGCTTGAACTTTGGACAGTTTAATTCACCCCTCCACTTT	CASSLNFGQFNSPLHF
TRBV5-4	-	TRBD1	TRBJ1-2	TGTGCCAGCAGTCCGGACAGGGTTATCTATGGCTACACCTTC	CASSPDRVIYGYTF
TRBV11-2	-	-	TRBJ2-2	TGTGCCAGCAGCTTAGTCAGGACCGGGGAGCTGTTTTTT	CASSLVRTGELFF
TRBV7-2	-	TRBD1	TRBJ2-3	TGTGCCAGCAGAAAACAGGGGGTCACAGATACGCAGTATTTT	CASRKQGVTDTQYF
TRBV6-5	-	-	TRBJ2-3	TGTGCCAGCAGTTTTACTAGCTATGGCCGGGATACGCAGTATTTT	CASSFTSYGRDTQYF
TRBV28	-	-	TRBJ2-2	TGTGCCAGCAGTAGGTCAGGGGCCCGGACCGGGGAGCTGTTTTTT	CASSRSGARTGELFF
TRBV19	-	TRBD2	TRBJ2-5	TGTGCCAGTAGTATAGGTTTGGGGGAGGGGGAGACCCAGTACTTC	CASSIGLGEGETQYF
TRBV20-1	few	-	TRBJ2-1	TGCAGTGCTAGAGTGGGCGGGAAGCAGTTCTTC	CSARVGGKQFF
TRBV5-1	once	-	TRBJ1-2	TGCGCCAGCAGCCCTCTCAGGGGCTATGGCTACACCTTC	CASSPLRGYGYTF
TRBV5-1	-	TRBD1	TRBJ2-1	TGCGCCAGCAGCTTGGTTGGTCGGGGACAGCCGTACAATGAGCAGTTCTTC	CASSLVGRGQPYNEQFF
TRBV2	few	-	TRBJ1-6	TGTGCCAGCAGCGGGCCAAGGACAGATCTTAATAATTCACCCCTCCACTTT	CASSGPRTDLNNSPLHF
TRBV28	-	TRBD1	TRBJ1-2	TGTGCCAGCAGGTCGGGACAGCGGAGGGTCTACACCTTC	CASRSGQRRVYTF
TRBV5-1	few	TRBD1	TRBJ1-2	TGCGCCAGCAGCAAATGGGGACAGGGGGAAAACTATGGCTACACCTTC	CASSKWGQGENYGYTF